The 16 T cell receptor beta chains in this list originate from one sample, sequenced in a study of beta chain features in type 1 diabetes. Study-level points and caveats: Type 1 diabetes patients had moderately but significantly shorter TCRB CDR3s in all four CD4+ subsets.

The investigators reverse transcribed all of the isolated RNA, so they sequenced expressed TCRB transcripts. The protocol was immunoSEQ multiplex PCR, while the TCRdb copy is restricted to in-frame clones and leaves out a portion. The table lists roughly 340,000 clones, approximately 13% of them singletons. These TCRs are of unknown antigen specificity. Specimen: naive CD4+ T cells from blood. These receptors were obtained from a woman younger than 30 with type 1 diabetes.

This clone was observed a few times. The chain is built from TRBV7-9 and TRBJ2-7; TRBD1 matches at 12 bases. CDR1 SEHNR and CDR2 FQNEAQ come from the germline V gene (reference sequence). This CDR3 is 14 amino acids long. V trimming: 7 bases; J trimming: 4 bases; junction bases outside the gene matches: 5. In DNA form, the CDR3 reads TGTGCCAGCAAAGGGGACAGGGGGCCATACGAGCAGTACTTC. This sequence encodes CASKGDRGPYEQYF.

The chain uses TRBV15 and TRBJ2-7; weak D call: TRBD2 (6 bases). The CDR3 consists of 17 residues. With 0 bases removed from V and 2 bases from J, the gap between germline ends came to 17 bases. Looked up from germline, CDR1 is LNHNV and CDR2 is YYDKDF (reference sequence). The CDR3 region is CATSREPTGVGAYEQYF. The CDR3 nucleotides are TGTGCCACCAGCAGAGAGCCAACGGGGGTGGGGGCCTACGAGCAGTACTTC.

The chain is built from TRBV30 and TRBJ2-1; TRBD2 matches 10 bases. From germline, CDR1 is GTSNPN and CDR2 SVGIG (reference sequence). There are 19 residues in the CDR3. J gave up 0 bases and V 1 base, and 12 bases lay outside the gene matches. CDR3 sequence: CAWSAGRLAGEDSYNEQFF. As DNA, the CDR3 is TGTGCCTGGAGTGCCGGGAGGCTAGCGGGAGAAGACTCCTACAATGAGCAGTTCTTC.

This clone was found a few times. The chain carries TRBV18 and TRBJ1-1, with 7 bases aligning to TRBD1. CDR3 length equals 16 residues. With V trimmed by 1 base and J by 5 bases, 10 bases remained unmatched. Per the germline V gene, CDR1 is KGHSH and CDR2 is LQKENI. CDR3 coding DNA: TGTGCCAGCTCACCACGAGACGATTCAGGGGGAACTGAAGCTTTCTTT. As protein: CASSPRDDSGGTEAFF.

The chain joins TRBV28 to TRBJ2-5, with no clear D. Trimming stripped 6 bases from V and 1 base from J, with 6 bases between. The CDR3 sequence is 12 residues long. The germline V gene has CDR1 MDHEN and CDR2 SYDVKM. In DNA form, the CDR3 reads TGTGCCAGCAGATACGGCCAAGAGACCCAGTACTTC. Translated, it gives CASRYGQETQYF.

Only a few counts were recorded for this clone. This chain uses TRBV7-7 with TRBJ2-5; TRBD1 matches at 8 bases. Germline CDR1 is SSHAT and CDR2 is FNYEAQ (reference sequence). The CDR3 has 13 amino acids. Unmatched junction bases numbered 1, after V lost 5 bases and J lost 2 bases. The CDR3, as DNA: TGTGCCAGCAGCCGGGACAGGCAAGAGACCCAGTACTTC. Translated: CASSRDRQETQYF.

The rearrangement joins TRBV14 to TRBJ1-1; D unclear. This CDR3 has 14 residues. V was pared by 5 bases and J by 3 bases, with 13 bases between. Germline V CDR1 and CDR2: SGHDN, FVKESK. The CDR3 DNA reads TGTGCCAGCAGCGCCCCGAACCGAGACACTGAAGCTTTCTTT. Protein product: CASSAPNRDTEAFF.

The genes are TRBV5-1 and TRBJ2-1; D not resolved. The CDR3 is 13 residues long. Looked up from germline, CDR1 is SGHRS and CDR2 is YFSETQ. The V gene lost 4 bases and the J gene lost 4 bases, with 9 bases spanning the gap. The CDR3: CASSEPSYNEQFF. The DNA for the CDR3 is TGCGCCAGCAGCGAGCCTAGTTACAATGAGCAGTTCTTC.

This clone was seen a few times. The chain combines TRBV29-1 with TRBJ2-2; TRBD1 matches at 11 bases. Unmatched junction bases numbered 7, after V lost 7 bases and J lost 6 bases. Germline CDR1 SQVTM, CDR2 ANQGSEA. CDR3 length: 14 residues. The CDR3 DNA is TGCAGCGGAAGGACAGGGGGCTTGTCCGGGGAGCTGTTTTTT. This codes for CSGRTGGLSGELFF.

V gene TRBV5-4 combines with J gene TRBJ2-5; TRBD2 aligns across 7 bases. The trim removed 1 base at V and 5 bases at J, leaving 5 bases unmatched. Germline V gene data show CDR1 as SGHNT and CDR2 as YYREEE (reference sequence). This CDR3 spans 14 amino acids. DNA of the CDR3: TGTGCCAGCAGCTTGAGGGACTACAGGGAGACCCAGTACTTC. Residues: CASSLRDYRETQYF.

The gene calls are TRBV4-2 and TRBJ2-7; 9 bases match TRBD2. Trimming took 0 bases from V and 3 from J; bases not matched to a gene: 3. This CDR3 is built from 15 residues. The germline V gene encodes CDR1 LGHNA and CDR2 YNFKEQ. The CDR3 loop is CASSQEASGIYEQYF. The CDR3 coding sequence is TGTGCCAGCAGCCAAGAGGCTAGCGGGATCTACGAGCAGTACTTC.

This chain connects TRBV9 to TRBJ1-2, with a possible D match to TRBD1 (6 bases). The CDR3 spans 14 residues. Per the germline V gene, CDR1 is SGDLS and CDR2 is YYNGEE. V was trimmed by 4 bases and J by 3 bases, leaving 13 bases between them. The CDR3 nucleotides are TGTGCCAGCAGCCAATGGACAGATTACTATGGCTACACCTTC. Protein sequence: CASSQWTDYYGYTF.

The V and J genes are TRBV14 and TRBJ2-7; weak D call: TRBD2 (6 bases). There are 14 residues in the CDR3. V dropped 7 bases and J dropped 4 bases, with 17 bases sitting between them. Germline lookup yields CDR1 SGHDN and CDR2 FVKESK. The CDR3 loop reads CASTPRAGPYEQYF. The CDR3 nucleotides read TGTGCCAGCACCCCCAGGGCGGGGCCGTACGAGCAGTACTTC.

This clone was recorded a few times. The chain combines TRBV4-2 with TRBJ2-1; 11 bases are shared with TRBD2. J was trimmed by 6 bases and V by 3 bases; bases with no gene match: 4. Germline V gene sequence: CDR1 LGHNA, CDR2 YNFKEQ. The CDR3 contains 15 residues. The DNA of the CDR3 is TGTGCCAGCAGCCAGATCACTAGCGGGAGCAATGAGCAGTTCTTC. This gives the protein CASSQITSGSNEQFF.

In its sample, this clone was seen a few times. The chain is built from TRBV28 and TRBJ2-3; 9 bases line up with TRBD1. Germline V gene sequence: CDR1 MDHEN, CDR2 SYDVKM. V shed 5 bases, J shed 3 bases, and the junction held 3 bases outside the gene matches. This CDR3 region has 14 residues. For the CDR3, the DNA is TGTGCCAGCAGTACGGGACAGGGAACAGATACGCAGTATTTT. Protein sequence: CASSTGQGTDTQYF.

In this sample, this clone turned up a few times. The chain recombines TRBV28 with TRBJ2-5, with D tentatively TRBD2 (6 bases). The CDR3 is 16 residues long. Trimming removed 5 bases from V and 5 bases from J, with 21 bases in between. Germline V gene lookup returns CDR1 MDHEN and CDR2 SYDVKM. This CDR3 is CASSAPASARRETQYF. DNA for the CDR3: TGTGCCAGCAGTGCCCCGGCTAGCGCCAGAAGGGAGACCCAGTACTTC.